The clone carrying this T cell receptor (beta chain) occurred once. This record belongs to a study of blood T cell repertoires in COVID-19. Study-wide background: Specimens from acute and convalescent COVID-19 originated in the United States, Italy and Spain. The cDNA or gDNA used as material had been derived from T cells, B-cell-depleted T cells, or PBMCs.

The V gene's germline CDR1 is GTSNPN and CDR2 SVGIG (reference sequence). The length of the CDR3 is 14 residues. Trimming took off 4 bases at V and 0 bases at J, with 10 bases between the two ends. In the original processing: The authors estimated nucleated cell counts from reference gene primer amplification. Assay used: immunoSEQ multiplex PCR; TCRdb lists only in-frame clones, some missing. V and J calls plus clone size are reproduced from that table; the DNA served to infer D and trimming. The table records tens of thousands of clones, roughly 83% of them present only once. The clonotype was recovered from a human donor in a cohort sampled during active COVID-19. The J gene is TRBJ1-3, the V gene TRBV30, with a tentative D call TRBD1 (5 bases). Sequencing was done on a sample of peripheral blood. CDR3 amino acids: CAWTQGGSGNTIYF. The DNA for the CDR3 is TGTGCCTGGACCCAGGGCGGCTCTGGAAACACCATATATTTT.